What follows is one T cell receptor (beta chain) and its context. Antigen: not known. Repertoires were generated with immunoSEQ multiplex PCR, while TCRdb's copy carries only in-frame clones and drops some. The sample consists of tens of thousands of clones, about 94% of them appearing once. The data were obtained in a study of cytomegalovirus exposure and HLA in healthy donors. For the study at large: The approximately 130 validation repertoires matched the approximately 670 first-cohort repertoires in platform, a later analysis reported.

The J segment lost 7 bases and the V segment lost 4 bases, leaving 8 bases of the junction unmatched. Germline CDR1 reads SGDLS; CDR2 reads YYNGEE. CDR3 length equals 15 residues. Whole-study results and caveats: Three of the chains that were CMV-associated were confirmed in vitro to be specific for CMV antigens. Reported performance of the classifier showed diagnosis of cytomegalovirus status with high specificity and sensitivity. The tendency of first-cohort TCR clusters to co-occur in the approximately 120 validation repertoires was identified by a subsequent analysis.

This receptor was obtained from a man aged 18 to 29 in good health and CMV-seropositive. The sample consisted of PBMCs. The chain couples TRBV9 to TRBJ2-2; the match to TRBD1 covers 9 bases. This CDR3 is CASSLGQGINGELFF. The DNA for the CDR3 is TGTGCCAGCAGCCTAGGACAGGGGATTAACGGGGAGCTGTTTTTT.